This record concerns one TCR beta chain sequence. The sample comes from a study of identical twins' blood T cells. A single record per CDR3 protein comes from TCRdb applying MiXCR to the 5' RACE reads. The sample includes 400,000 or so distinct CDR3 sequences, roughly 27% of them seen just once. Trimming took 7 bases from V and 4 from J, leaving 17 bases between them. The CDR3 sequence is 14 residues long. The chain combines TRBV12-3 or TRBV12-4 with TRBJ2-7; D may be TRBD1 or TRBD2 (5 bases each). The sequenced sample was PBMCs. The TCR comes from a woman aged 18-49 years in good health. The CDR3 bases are TGTGCCAGCACCTTAGGGACGGGACCGTACGAGCAGTACTTC. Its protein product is CASTLGTGPYEQYF.